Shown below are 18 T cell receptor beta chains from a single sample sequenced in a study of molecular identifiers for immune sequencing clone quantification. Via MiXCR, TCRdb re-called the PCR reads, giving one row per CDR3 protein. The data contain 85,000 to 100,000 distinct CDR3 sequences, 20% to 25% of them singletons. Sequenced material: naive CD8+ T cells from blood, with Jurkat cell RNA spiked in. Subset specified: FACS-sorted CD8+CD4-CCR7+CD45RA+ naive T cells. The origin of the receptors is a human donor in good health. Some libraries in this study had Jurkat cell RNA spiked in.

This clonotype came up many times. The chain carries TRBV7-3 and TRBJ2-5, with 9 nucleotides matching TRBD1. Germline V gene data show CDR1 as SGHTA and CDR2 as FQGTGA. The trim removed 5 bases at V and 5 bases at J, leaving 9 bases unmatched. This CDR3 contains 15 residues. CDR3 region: CASSLTGTGMETQYF. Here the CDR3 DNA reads TGTGCCAGCAGCCTCACTGGGACAGGGATGGAGACCCAGTACTTC.

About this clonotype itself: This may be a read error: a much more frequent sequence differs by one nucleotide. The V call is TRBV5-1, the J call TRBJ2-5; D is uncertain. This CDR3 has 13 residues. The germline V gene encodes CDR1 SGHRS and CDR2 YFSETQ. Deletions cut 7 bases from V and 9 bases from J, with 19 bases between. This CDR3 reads CASGPLNKEPQYF. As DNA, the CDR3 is TGCGCCAGCGGACCCCTTAATAAGGAGCCCCAGTACTTC.

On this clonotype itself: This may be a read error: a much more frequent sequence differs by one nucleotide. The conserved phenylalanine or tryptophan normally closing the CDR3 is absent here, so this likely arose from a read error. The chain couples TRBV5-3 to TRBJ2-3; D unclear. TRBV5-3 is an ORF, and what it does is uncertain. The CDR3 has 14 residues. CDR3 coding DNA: TGTGCCAGCAGCTTGAGTTCAAGCACAGATACGCAGTATTAT. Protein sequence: CASSLSSSTDTQYY.

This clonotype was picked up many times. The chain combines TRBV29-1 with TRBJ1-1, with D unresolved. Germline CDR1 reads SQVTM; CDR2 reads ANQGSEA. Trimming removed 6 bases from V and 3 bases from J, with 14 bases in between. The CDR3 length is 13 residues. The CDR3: CSVRPGTYTEAFF. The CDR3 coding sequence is TGCAGCGTCCGGCCAGGCACATACACTGAAGCTTTCTTT.

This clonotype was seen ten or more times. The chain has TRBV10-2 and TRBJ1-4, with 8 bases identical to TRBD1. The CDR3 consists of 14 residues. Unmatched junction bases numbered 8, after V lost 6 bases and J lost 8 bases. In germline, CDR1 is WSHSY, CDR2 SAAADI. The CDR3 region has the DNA TGCGCCAGCAGATCGACAGGGGCGGAGGAAAAACTGTTTTTT. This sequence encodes CASRSTGAEEKLFF.

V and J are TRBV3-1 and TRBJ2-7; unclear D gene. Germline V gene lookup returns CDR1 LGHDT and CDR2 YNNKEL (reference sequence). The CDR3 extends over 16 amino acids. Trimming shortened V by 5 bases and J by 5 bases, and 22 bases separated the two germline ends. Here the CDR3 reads CASSLNTKISVHEQYF. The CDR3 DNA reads TGTGCCAGCAGCTTGAATACCAAGATCTCAGTCCACGAGCAGTACTTC.

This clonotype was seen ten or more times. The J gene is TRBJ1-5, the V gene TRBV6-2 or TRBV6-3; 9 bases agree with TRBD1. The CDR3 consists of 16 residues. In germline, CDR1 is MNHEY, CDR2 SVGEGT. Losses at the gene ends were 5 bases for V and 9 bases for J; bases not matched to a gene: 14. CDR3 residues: CASSHDPDRGPGPQHF. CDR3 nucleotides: TGTGCCAGCAGTCACGATCCGGACAGGGGCCCGGGGCCCCAGCATTTT.

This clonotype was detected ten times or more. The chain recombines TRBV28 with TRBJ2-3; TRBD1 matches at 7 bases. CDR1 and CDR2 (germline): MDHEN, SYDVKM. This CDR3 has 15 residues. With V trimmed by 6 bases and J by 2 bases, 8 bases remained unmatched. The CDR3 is CASSHDRASTDTQYF. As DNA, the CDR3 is TGTGCCAGCAGCCACGACAGGGCATCCACAGATACGCAGTATTTT.

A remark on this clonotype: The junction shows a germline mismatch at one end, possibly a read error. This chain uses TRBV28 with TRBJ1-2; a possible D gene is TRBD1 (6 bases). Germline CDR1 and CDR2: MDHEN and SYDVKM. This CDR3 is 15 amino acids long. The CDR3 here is CTSSFSGQIAWGYTF. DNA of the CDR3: TGTACCAGCAGTTTCTCCGGACAGATCGCATGGGGCTACACCTTC.

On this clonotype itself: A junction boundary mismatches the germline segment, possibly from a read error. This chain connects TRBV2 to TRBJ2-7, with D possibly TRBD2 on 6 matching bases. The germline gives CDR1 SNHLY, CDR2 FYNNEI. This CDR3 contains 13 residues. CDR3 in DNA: TGTGCCAGCAAGGACGGGAGCTCCGACGAGCAGTACTTC. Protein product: CASKDGSSDEQYF.

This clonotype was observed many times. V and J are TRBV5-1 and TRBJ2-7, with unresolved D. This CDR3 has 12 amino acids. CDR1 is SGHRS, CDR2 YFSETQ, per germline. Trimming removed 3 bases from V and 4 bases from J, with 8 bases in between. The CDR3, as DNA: TGCGCCAGCAGCTCCGATACATACGAGCAGTACTTC. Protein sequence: CASSSDTYEQYF.

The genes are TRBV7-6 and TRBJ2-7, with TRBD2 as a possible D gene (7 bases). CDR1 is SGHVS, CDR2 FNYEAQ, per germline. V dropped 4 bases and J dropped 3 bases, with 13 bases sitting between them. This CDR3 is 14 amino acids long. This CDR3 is CASSSGGRHYEQYF. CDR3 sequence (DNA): TGTGCCAGCAGCTCCGGGGGGCGGCACTACGAGCAGTACTTC.

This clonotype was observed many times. The CDR3 region has the DNA TGCAGTGCTCCCGGGGGGAGCTCCTACGAGCAGTACTTC. Translation gives CSAPGGSSYEQYF. The chain employs TRBV20-1 and TRBJ2-7; TRBD2 aligns across 7 bases. CDR1 and CDR2 (germline): DFQATT, SNEGSKA (reference sequence). J was trimmed by 0 bases and V by 5 bases; bases with no gene match: 4. The CDR3 is 13 residues long.

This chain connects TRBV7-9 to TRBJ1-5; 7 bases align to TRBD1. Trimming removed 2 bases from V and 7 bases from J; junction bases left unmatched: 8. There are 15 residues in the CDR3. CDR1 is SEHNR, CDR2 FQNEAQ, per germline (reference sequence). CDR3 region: CASSLYRGGEQPQHF. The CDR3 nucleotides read TGTGCCAGCAGCTTATACAGGGGAGGGGAACAGCCCCAGCATTTT.

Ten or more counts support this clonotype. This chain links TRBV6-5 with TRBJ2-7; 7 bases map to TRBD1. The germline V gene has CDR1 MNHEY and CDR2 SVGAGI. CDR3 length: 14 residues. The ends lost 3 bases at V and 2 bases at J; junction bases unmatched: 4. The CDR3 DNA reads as TGTGCCAGCAGTTATGGGCAGGGGGCCTACGAGCAGTACTTC. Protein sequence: CASSYGQGAYEQYF.

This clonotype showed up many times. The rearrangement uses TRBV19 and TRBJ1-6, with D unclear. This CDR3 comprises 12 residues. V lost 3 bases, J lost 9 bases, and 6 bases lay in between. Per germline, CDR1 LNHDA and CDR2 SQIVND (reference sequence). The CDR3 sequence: CASSISGSPLHF. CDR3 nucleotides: TGTGCCAGTAGTATCTCTGGTTCACCCCTCCACTTT.

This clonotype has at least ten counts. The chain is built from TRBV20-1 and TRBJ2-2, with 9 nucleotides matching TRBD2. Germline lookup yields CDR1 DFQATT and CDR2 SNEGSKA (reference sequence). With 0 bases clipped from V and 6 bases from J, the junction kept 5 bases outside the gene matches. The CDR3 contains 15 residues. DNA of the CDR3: TGCAGTGCTAGAGAGGCTAGCGGGGTCTCCGGGGAGCTGTTTTTT. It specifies CSAREASGVSGELFF.

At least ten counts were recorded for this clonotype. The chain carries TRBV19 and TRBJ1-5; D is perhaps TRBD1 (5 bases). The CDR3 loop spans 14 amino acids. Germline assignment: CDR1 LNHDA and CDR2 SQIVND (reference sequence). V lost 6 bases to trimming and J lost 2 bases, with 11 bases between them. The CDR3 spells CASSWQGGNQPQHF. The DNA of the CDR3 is TGTGCCAGTAGCTGGCAGGGAGGCAATCAGCCCCAGCATTTT.